Each of the 16 T cell receptor beta chains below was sequenced from the same sample in a study of T cells in women clearing cervical HPV infection. Here immunoSEQ multiplex PCR was the method, and the copy in TCRdb shows in-frame clones only, minus some. Here the sample table reports under 20,000 clones. Source material: blood buffy coat. The source of these receptors is a woman between 18 and 69 years old with a cervical HPV16 infection that either progressed to CIN3+ or cleared (not recorded which).

Of note for this clone: The read is 3 residues too short to cover the CDR3 end, so that end is filled in from the germline J gene. The J gene is TRBJ1-1, the V gene TRBV13; 9 bases fit TRBD1. The germline CDR1 and CDR2 sequences are PRHDT and FYEKMQ (reference sequence). The ends lost 3 bases at V and 3 bases at J; junction bases unmatched: 8. CDR3 size: 16 residues. The part of the CDR3 DNA that was read is TGTGCCAGCAGCTTGGAAGGACAGGGGTGGTACACTGAA. This codes for CASSLEGQGWYTE. The CDR3 reads in full as CASSLEGQGWYTEAFF. The complete variable domain, with remaining parts taken from reference TRBV13 and TRBJ1-1, reads AAGVIQSPRHLIKEKRETATLKCYPIPRHDTVYWYQQGPGQDPQFLISFYEKMQSDKGSIPDRFSAQQFSDYHSELNMSSLELGDSALYFCASSLEGQGWYTEAFFGQGTRLTVV.

For this clone: Read data end 3 residues before the CDR3 end; the end is taken from the germline J gene. The chain has TRBV4-2 and TRBJ1-2; D is perhaps TRBD1 (6 bases). The CDR3 covers 17 residues. The V and J ends lost 0 bases and 2 bases respectively, with 16 bases between them. Germline CDR1 and CDR2: LGHNA and YNFKEQ. CDR3 in amino acids: CASSQDLATGSNYGYTF. The CDR3 DNA, read in part, is TGTGCCAGCAGCCAAGATTTAGCGACAGGATCAAACTATGGC.

Concerning this clone: The read gets to within 3 residues of the CDR3 end, and the germline J gene fills in the rest. V and J are TRBV30 and TRBJ2-2; D is uncertain. CDR1 is GTSNPN, CDR2 SVGIG, per germline (reference sequence). V was shortened by 0 bases and J by 1 base, with 3 bases between the two germline ends. The length of the CDR3 is 13 residues. The DNA read from the CDR3 is TGTGCCTGGAGTGTACAGAACACCGGGGAG. Protein sequence: CAWSVQNTGE. The CDR3 in its entirety is CAWSVQNTGELFF.

A remark on this clone: With the read ending 3 residues before the CDR3 end, the germline J gene is used to fill in that end. This chain uses TRBV19 with TRBJ2-7; the match to TRBD2 covers 7 bases. CDR1 is LNHDA, CDR2 SQIVND, per germline (reference sequence). The CDR3 length is 16 residues. Trimming took 5 bases from V and 0 from J; bases not matched to a gene: 10. The part of the CDR3 DNA that was read is TGTGCCAGTAGTTTCAATCGGGGAGGGCTCTCCTACGAG. Translating it yields CASSFNRGGLSYE. The entire CDR3 is CASSFNRGGLSYEQYF.

On this clone itself: The CDR3 end is not reached by the read, which stops 3 residues before it; the germline J gene fills it in. V is TRBV6-1 and J is TRBJ2-3; 8 bases line up with TRBD2. The V gene end was trimmed by 3 bases and the J gene end by 3 bases; junction bases not matched to a gene: 8. The CDR3 totals 16 residues. The germline V gene encodes CDR1 MNHNS and CDR2 SASEGT. Partial CDR3 DNA: TGTGCCAGCAGTGAGAGGTCTAGCGGGTCGACAGATACG. This sequence encodes CASSERSSGSTDT. The whole CDR3 region reads CASSERSSGSTDTQYF.

Details on this clone: The missing CDR3 end, 3 residues past where the read stops, is filled in from the germline J gene. The gene calls are TRBV19 and TRBJ1-4; 7 nucleotides line up with TRBD1. Germline loops: CDR1 LNHDA, CDR2 SQIVND (reference sequence). V shed 10 bases and J 6 bases; nucleotides not matched to a gene: 8. This CDR3 comprises 13 residues. CDR3 residues: CATQGGLDEKLFF. CDR3 DNA (partial): TGTGCCACCCAGGGGGGCTTGGATGAAAAA.

Note on this clone: The read is 3 residues too short to cover the CDR3 end, so that end is filled in from the germline J gene. This chain connects TRBV18 to TRBJ2-5; TRBD2 matches 7 bases. Germline lookup yields CDR1 KGHSH and CDR2 LQKENI. The CDR3 totals 16 residues. V shed 1 base and J 5 bases; nucleotides not matched to a gene: 10. The CDR3 region is CASSPQPGGGGETQYF. The covered CDR3 bases are TGTGCCAGCTCACCACAGCCGGGCGGGGGTGGCGAGACC.

As concerns this clone: From the germline J gene comes the end of the CDR3, since the read stops 3 residues before it. V and J are TRBV7-3 and TRBJ2-7; 9 bases fit TRBD1. Germline V gene sequence: CDR1 SGHTA, CDR2 FQGTGA. The CDR3 extends over 15 amino acids. Losses at the gene ends were 5 bases for V and 1 base for J; bases not matched to a gene: 6. The CDR3 here is CASSRTGGSSYEQYF. CDR3 DNA (partial): TGTGCCAGCAGCCGAACAGGGGGCTCATCCTACGAG.

This clone is classed as large by frequency. The observed sequence ends 3 residues before the CDR3 terminus, with the missing tail filled in from the germline J gene. This specimen includes other DNA sequences encoding the same CDR3. The chain uses TRBV20-1 and TRBJ2-5; 10 nucleotides match TRBD2. From germline, CDR1 is DFQATT and CDR2 SNEGSKA (reference sequence). J gave up 5 bases and V 0 bases, and 3 bases lay outside the gene matches. The CDR3 has 14 amino acids. CDR3 loop: CSAREGTSAETQYF. CDR3 bases read: TGCAGTGCTAGAGAGGGGACTAGCGCCGAGACC.

As to this clone: The sequenced fragment ends 3 residues before the CDR3 boundary, so the rest is inferred from the germline J gene. This chain joins TRBV6-4 and TRBJ2-3, with TRBD2 matching 7 bases. The CDR3 is made up of 14 amino acids. The junction had 5 bases not matched to a gene; V was cut back by 8 bases and J by 0 bases. The germline V gene has CDR1 MRHNA and CDR2 SNTAGT. The covered CDR3 bases are TGTGCCAGCGGAGCGGGGAGAAGCACAGATACG. Its translation: CASGAGRSTDT. The entire CDR3 is CASGAGRSTDTQYF.

As regards this clone: The read ends 3 residues early relative to the CDR3; the germline J gene fills the gap. This chain links TRBV20-1 with TRBJ1-1, with D perhaps TRBD1 (6 bases). This CDR3 has 15 residues. V shed 6 bases and J shed 4 bases, with 21 bases lying between them. Germline CDR1 is DFQATT and CDR2 is SNEGSKA (reference sequence). Partial CDR3 DNA: TGCAGTGCCAACATCCGGGACATGCATGCCACTGAA. Encoded protein: CSANIRDMHATE. The full CDR3 protein reads CSANIRDMHATEAFF.

Concerning this clone: The read halts 3 residues ahead of the CDR3 end, with the missing end drawn from the germline J gene. The chain combines TRBV5-1 with TRBJ2-5; possibly TRBD1 for D (8 bases). CDR3 length: 15 amino acids. V was shortened by 7 bases and J by 5 bases, with 21 bases between the two germline ends. CDR1 and CDR2 (germline): SGHRS, YFSETQ. The CDR3 sequence is CASRRTGTTGETQYF. The CDR3 bases that were read are TGCGCCAGCCGCCGGACAGGGACTACGGGGGAGACC.

Details on this clone: The read terminates 3 residues ahead of where the CDR3 ends, so the germline J gene completes it. This rearrangement joins TRBV19 to TRBJ2-1; 9 bases fit TRBD2. CDR1 and CDR2 from the germline V gene are LNHDA and SQIVND (reference sequence). Trimming at V came to 4 bases and at J to 7 bases, leaving 5 bases not matched to a gene. CDR3 length: 14 amino acids. The sequenced CDR3 bases are TGTGCCAGTAGTAGCGGGGGGGCCTCTAATGAG. The encoded protein is CASSSGGASNE. The CDR3, in full, reads CASSSGGASNEQFF.

As regards this clone: The read ends 3 residues before the CDR3 terminus; that terminus is restored from the germline J gene. The V call is TRBV7-9, the J call TRBJ1-1; 9 bases agree with TRBD1. V lost 1 base and J lost 4; bases outside the gene matches: 4. This CDR3 has 15 residues. Germline V CDR1 and CDR2: SEHNR, FQNEAQ (reference sequence). The CDR3 sequence is CASSLGDRGSTEAFF. Incomplete CDR3 DNA: TGTGCCAGCAGCTTAGGTGACAGGGGGTCCACTGAA.

Regarding this clone: The read ends 3 residues shy of where the CDR3 ends; the end is completed using the germline J gene. The chain combines TRBV5-1 with TRBJ2-5; 9 nucleotides match TRBD1. The V gene end was trimmed by 4 bases and the J gene end by 5 bases; junction bases not matched to a gene: 15. The CDR3 extends over 17 amino acids. Germline V gene lookup returns CDR1 SGHRS and CDR2 YFSETQ. The CDR3 reads CASSTNPRDRAWETQYF. The CDR3 DNA, read in part, is TGCGCCAGCAGCACGAACCCTCGGGACAGGGCGTGGGAGACC.

About this clone itself: From the germline J gene comes the end of the CDR3, since the read stops 3 residues before it. The chain is built from TRBV19 and TRBJ2-5; 7 bases are shared with TRBD2. With 5 bases clipped from V and 1 base from J, the junction kept 4 bases outside the gene matches. Germline CDR1 reads LNHDA; CDR2 reads SQIVND (reference sequence). The CDR3 is 14 residues long. The chain's CDR3 is CASSAGTTQETQYF. The part of the CDR3 DNA that was read is TGTGCCAGTAGTGCCGGGACTACCCAAGAGACC. Complete variable domain (other parts from reference TRBV19 and TRBJ2-5): DGGITQSPKYLFRKEGQNVTLSCEQNLNHDAMYWYRQDPGQGLRLIYYSQIVNDFQKGDIAEGYSVSREKKESFPLTVTSAQKNPTAFYLCASSAGTTQETQYFGPGTRLLVL.